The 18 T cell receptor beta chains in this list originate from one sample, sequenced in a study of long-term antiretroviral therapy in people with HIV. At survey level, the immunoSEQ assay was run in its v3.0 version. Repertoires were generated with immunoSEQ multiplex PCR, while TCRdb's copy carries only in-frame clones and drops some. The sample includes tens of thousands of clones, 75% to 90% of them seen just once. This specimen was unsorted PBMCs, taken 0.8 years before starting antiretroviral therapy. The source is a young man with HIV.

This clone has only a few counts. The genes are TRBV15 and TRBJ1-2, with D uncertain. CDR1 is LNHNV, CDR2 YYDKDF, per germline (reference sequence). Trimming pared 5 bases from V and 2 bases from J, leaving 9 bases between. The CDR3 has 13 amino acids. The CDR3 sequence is CATSVRYNYGYTF. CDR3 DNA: TGTGCCACCAGCGTTCGCTACAACTATGGCTACACCTTC.

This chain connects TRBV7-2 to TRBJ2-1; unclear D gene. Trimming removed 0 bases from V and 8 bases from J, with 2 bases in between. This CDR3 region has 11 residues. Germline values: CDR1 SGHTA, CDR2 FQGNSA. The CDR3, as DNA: TGTGCCAGCAGCTTAGCGGATGAGCAGTTCTTC. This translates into CASSLADEQFF. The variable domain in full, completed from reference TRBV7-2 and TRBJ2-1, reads GAGVSQSPSNKVTEKGKDVELRCDPISGHTALYWYRQSLGQGLEFLIYFQGNSAPDKSGLPSDRFSAERTGGSVSTLTIQRTQQEDSAVYLCASSLADEQFFGPGTRLTVL.

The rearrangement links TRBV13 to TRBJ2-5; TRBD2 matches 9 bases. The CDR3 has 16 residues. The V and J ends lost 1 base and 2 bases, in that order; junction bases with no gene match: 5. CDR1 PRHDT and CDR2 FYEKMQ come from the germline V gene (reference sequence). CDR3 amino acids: CASSLEASGVQETQYF. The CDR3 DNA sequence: TGTGCCAGCAGCTTAGAGGCTAGCGGGGTACAAGAGACCCAGTACTTC.

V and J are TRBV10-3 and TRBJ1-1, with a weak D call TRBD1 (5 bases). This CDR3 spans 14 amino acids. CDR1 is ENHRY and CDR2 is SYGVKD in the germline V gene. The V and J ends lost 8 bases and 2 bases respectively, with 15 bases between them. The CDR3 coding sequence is TGTGCCATCCATAAGGAGAGGGGCAACACTGAAGCTTTCTTT. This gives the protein CAIHKERGNTEAFF.

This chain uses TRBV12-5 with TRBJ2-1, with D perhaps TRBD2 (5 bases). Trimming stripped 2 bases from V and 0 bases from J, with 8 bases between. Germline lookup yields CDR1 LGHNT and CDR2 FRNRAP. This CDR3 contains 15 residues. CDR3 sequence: CASGLSGLSYNEQFF. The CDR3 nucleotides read TGTGCTAGTGGTTTGAGCGGTCTCTCCTACAATGAGCAGTTCTTC.

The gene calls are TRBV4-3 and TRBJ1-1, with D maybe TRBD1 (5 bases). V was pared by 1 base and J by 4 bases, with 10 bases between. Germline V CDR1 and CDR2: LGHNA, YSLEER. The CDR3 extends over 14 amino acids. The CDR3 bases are TGCGCCAGCAGCCAAGTTTTACAGGTCACTGAAGCTTTCTTT. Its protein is CASSQVLQVTEAFF.

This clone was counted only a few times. CDR3 nucleotides: TGTGCCAGCAGAAGGGGAGGGGGCGTCGAAGGCTACACCTTC. Amino acids: CASRRGGGVEGYTF. The chain recombines TRBV7-2 with TRBJ1-2, with TRBD1 matching 7 bases. Germline values: CDR1 SGHTA, CDR2 FQGNSA. The CDR3 contains 14 residues. V lost 6 bases to trimming and J lost 8 bases; unmatched junction nucleotides: 12. Full variable domain (missing parts from reference TRBV7-2 and TRBJ1-2): GAGVSQSPSNKVTEKGKDVELRCDPISGHTALYWYRQSLGQGLEFLIYFQGNSAPDKSGLPSDRFSAERTGGSVSTLTIQRTQQEDSAVYLCASRRGGGVEGYTFGSGTRLTVV.

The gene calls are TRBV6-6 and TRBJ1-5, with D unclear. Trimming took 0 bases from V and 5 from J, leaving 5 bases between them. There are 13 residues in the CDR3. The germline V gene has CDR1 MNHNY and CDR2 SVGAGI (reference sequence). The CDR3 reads CASSYSGDQPQHF. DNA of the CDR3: TGTGCCAGCAGTTACTCGGGAGATCAGCCCCAGCATTTT.

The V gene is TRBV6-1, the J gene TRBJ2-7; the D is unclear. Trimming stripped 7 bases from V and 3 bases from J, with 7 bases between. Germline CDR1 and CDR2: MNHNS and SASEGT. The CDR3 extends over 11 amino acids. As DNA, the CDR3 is TGTGCCAGCAAAAGAAGCTACGAGCAGTACTTC. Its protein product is CASKRSYEQYF.

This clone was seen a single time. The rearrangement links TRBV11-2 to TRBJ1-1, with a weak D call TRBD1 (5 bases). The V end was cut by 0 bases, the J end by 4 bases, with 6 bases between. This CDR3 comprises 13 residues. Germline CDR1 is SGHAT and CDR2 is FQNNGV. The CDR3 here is CASSLEGGTEAFF. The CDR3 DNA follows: TGTGCCAGCAGCTTAGAGGGGGGCACTGAAGCTTTCTTT.

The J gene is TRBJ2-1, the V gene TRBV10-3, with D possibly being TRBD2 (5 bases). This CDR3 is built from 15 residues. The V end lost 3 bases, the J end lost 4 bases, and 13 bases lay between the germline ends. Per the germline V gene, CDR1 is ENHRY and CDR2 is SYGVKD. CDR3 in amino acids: CAISEGKGDYNEQFF. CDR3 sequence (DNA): TGTGCCATCAGTGAAGGTAAGGGAGATTACAATGAGCAGTTCTTC.

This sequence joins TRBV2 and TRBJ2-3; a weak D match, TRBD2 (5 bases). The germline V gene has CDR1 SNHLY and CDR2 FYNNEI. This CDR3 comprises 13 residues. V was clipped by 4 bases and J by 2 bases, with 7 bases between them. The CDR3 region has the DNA TGTGCCAGCAGTGGAGGGAACACAGATACGCAGTATTTT. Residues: CASSGGNTDTQYF.

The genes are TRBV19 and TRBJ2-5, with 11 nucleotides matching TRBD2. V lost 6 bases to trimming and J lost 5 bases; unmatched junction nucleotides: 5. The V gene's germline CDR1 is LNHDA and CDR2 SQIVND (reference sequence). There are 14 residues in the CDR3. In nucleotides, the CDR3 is TGTGCCAGTAGACCTAGCGGGGGGCGGGAGACCCAGTACTTC. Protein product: CASRPSGGRETQYF. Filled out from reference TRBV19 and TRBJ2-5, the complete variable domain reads DGGITQSPKYLFRKEGQNVTLSCEQNLNHDAMYWYRQDPGQGLRLIYYSQIVNDFQKGDIAEGYSVSREKKESFPLTVTSAQKNPTAFYLCASRPSGGRETQYFGPGTRLLVL.

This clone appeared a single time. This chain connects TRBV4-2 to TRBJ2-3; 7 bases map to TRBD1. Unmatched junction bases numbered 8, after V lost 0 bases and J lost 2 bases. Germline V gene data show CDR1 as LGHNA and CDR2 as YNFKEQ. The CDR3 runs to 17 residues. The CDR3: CASSQDEGARVTDTQYF. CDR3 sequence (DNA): TGTGCCAGCAGCCAAGATGAGGGGGCACGGGTCACAGATACGCAGTATTTT.

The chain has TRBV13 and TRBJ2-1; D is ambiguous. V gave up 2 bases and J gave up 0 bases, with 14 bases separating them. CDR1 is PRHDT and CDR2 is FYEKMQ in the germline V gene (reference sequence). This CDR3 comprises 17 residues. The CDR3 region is CASSLPRTASSYNEQFF. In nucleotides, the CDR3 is TGTGCCAGCAGCTTACCTCGGACCGCGAGCTCCTACAATGAGCAGTTCTTC.

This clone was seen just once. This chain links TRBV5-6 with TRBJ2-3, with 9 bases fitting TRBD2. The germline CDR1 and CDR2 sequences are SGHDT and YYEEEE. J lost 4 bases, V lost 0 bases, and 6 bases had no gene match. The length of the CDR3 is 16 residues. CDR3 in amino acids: CASSLEGLAGSDTQYF. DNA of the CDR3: TGTGCCAGCAGCTTGGAGGGACTAGCCGGGTCAGATACGCAGTATTTT.

The CDR3 DNA reads TGTGCCAGCACACTCGGCTCGATCTCCTACAATGAGCAGTTCTTC. Residues: CASTLGSISYNEQFF. This rearrangement joins TRBV9 to TRBJ2-1; D remains ambiguous. The CDR3 length is 15 residues. V lost 6 bases and J 0 bases, leaving 13 bases between the germline ends. Germline V CDR1 and CDR2: SGDLS, YYNGEE. Filled out from reference TRBV9 and TRBJ2-1, the complete variable domain reads DSGVTQTPKHLITATGQRVTLRCSPRSGDLSVYWYQQSLDQGLQFLIQYYNGEERAKGNILERFSAQQFPDLHSELNLSSLELGDSALYFCASTLGSISYNEQFFGPGTRLTVL.

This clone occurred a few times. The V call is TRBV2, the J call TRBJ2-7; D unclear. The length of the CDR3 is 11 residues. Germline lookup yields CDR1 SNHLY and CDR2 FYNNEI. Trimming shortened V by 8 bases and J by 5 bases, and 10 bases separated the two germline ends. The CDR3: CASQPPDEQYF. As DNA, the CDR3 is TGTGCCAGCCAACCTCCGGACGAGCAGTACTTC.